The 22 T cell receptor beta chains reported below all come from one sample, sequenced in a study of shared clonotypes between healthy human individuals. TCRdb's copy holds only in-frame clones and misses some; the assay was immunoSEQ multiplex PCR. The sample lists 950,000 to 1,300,000 clones, approximately 68% occurring once. The specimen was memory CD4+ T cells sorted from blood. The subset: CD45RA-negative fraction. The receptors shown here come from a man younger than 30 in good health.

This clone was seen only a few times. CDR3 amino acids: CAWARTNSPLHF. Written as DNA, the CDR3 is TGTGCCTGGGCTAGAACTAATTCACCCCTCCACTTT. This chain uses TRBV30 with TRBJ1-6; D is unclear. CDR1 is GTSNPN, CDR2 SVGIG, per germline (reference sequence). V was shortened by 5 bases and J by 6 bases, with 8 bases between the two germline ends. The CDR3 loop spans 12 amino acids.

This rearrangement joins TRBV5-6 to TRBJ1-2; 7 positions agree with TRBD1. There are 15 residues in the CDR3. With V trimmed by 4 bases and J by 2 bases, 8 bases remained unmatched. Germline CDR1 reads SGHDT; CDR2 reads YYEEEE. This chain's CDR3 is CASSRGQWGNYGYTF. DNA of the CDR3: TGTGCCAGCAGCAGGGGACAGTGGGGGAACTATGGCTACACCTTC. The full variable domain, completed using reference TRBV5-6 and TRBJ1-2, is DAGVTQSPTHLIKTRGQQVTLRCSPKSGHDTVSWYQQALGQGPQFIFQYYEEEERQRGNFPDRFSGHQFPNYSSELNVNALLLGDSALYLCASSRGQWGNYGYTFGSGTRLTVV.

This clone appeared a single time. V is TRBV6-1 and J is TRBJ2-5; D unclear. This CDR3 has 15 residues. From germline, CDR1 is MNHNS and CDR2 SASEGT. V lost 0 bases and J 7 bases, leaving 15 bases between the germline ends. Here the CDR3 reads CASSEASGSSGTQYF. The CDR3 region has the DNA TGTGCCAGCAGTGAAGCTTCCGGCTCCTCCGGGACCCAGTACTTC.

This chain links TRBV5-6 with TRBJ2-3, with D possibly being TRBD1 (6 bases). Germline V gives CDR1 SGHDT, CDR2 YYEEEE. CDR3 length: 14 residues. The ends were cut back, 2 bases at V and 2 bases at J, with 9 bases in the middle. CDR3 amino acids: CASSLGGPTDTQYF. The DNA of the CDR3 is TGTGCCAGCAGCTTAGGGGGACCCACAGATACGCAGTATTTT.

The chain uses TRBV2 and TRBJ2-3; D possibly corresponds to TRBD2 (5 bases). The germline gives CDR1 SNHLY, CDR2 FYNNEI. The CDR3 has 13 amino acids. V lost 8 bases and J 0 bases, leaving 9 bases between the germline ends. CDR3: CASDRTSTDTQYF. As DNA, the CDR3 is TGTGCCAGCGATCGGACTAGCACAGATACGCAGTATTTT.

V is TRBV6-5 and J is TRBJ2-7, with a possible D match to TRBD2 (5 bases). Trimming left V 6 bases short and J 5 bases short, with 20 bases between. CDR1 is MNHEY and CDR2 is SVGAGI in the germline V gene. There are 15 residues in the CDR3. The CDR3 spells CASRRGGYTGNEQYF. CDR3 coding DNA: TGTGCCAGCAGACGAGGAGGATATACCGGCAACGAGCAGTACTTC.

This clone was counted only a few times. This chain joins TRBV10-3 and TRBJ2-2; 7 nucleotides align to TRBD1. The CDR3 has 12 amino acids. The V gene's germline CDR1 is ENHRY and CDR2 SYGVKD. With V trimmed by 8 bases and J by 6 bases, 3 bases remained unmatched. Here the CDR3 reads CAIGTAPGELFF. The CDR3, as DNA: TGTGCCATCGGGACAGCCCCCGGGGAGCTGTTTTTT.

With respect to this clone: Other DNA variants within this sample encode the same CDR3. The chain couples TRBV19 to TRBJ2-7; TRBD1 matches 10 bases. The J segment lost 3 bases and the V segment lost 2 bases, leaving 1 base of the junction unmatched. Germline lookup yields CDR1 LNHDA and CDR2 SQIVND (reference sequence). The CDR3 covers 14 residues. CDR3 protein: CASSIRTGGYEQYF. The CDR3, as DNA: TGTGCCAGTAGTATAAGGACAGGGGGCTACGAGCAGTACTTC.

The chain recombines TRBV30 with TRBJ2-5; 10 bases line up with TRBD2. V was clipped by 0 bases and J by 2 bases; unmatched bases: 12. The CDR3 has 18 amino acids. CDR1 is GTSNPN, CDR2 SVGIG, per germline (reference sequence). The CDR3 is CAWSVRVSGRALQETQYF. The CDR3 region has the DNA TGTGCCTGGAGTGTAAGAGTAAGCGGGAGGGCCCTGCAAGAGACCCAGTACTTC.

The chain uses TRBV5-1 and TRBJ2-1; 7 nucleotides line up with TRBD1. From germline, CDR1 is SGHRS and CDR2 YFSETQ. V lost 4 bases, J lost 1 base, and 8 bases stayed unmatched. The CDR3 sequence is 16 residues long. The CDR3, as DNA: TGCGCCAGCAGCCGTCGAACAGGGGTTTCCTACAATGAGCAGTTCTTC. Its translation is CASSRRTGVSYNEQFF.

This chain joins TRBV4-1 and TRBJ2-2; TRBD1 aligns across 11 bases. The length of the CDR3 is 16 residues. Germline CDR1 and CDR2: MGHRA and YSYEKL. The J segment lost 6 bases and the V segment lost 1 base, leaving 4 bases of the junction unmatched. CDR3 sequence: CASSQVGTGGAGELFF. DNA for the CDR3: TGCGCCAGCAGCCAAGTTGGGACAGGGGGTGCCGGGGAGCTGTTTTTT.

The chain has TRBV7-9 and TRBJ1-2; D perhaps matches TRBD1 (6 bases). Trimming cost V 2 bases and J 7 bases, with 11 bases left between them. Per the germline V gene, CDR1 is SEHNR and CDR2 is FQNEAQ (reference sequence). CDR3 length: 13 amino acids. CDR3 DNA sequence: TGTGCCAGCAGCTTAATGGGGGCCGGTGGCTACACCTTC. Amino acids: CASSLMGAGGYTF.

This clone was detected only once. This rearrangement joins TRBV6-1 to TRBJ1-6, with no clear D. Deletions cut 2 bases from V and 9 bases from J, with 14 bases between. The CDR3 has 15 residues. Germline loops: CDR1 MNHNS, CDR2 SASEGT. CDR3 DNA sequence: TGTGCCAGCAGTGAATTTGGAGACGTGAGTTCACCCCTCCACTTT. As protein: CASSEFGDVSSPLHF.

The rearrangement joins TRBV28 to TRBJ1-2; D possibly corresponds to TRBD1 (5 bases). The length of the CDR3 is 13 residues. Germline loops: CDR1 MDHEN, CDR2 SYDVKM. V gave up 2 bases and J gave up 5 bases, with 9 bases separating them. CDR3 nucleotides: TGTGCCAGCAGTTTAGACAGAAAATATGGCTACACCTTC. It codes for CASSLDRKYGYTF.

This chain uses TRBV5-6 with TRBJ2-3; the match to TRBD1 covers 9 bases. Germline values: CDR1 SGHDT, CDR2 YYEEEE. The CDR3 consists of 17 residues. V lost 0 bases and J lost 0; bases outside the gene matches: 5. CDR3 sequence reads: CASSLGGQGISTDTQYF. CDR3 sequence (DNA): TGTGCCAGCAGCTTGGGGGGACAGGGTATTAGCACAGATACGCAGTATTTT.

The V and J genes are TRBV6-6 and TRBJ2-7; 7 nucleotides match TRBD2. The CDR3 runs to 15 residues. With V trimmed by 6 bases and J by 3 bases, 11 bases remained unmatched. Germline lookup yields CDR1 MNHNY and CDR2 SVGAGI (reference sequence). The CDR3 DNA is TGTGCCAGCAGACGGGAGGACGGGCCGCTCTACGAGCAGTACTTC. This sequence encodes CASRREDGPLYEQYF.

J is TRBJ2-3 and V is TRBV14; 9 bases align to TRBD1. V was clipped by 4 bases and J by 6 bases; unmatched bases: 2. This CDR3 has 13 residues. From germline, CDR1 is SGHDN and CDR2 FVKESK. DNA for the CDR3: TGTGCCAGCAGCCGGGACAGGGTGGATACGCAGTATTTT. It is translated as CASSRDRVDTQYF.

The chain employs TRBV7-9 and TRBJ1-2; D unresolved. The CDR3 runs to 16 residues. The V gene lost 1 base and the J gene lost 6 bases, with 18 bases spanning the gap. Germline assignment: CDR1 SEHNR and CDR2 FQNEAQ (reference sequence). The CDR3 region has the DNA TGTGCCAGCAGCTTAGTGTACGGCAGTAATATGGATGGCTACACCTTC. Encoded protein: CASSLVYGSNMDGYTF.

This clone was observed once. The chain recombines TRBV10-2 with TRBJ2-3, with 13 positions matching TRBD2. CDR1 and CDR2 (germline): WSHSY, SAAADI. V trimming: 6 bases; J trimming: 6 bases; junction bases outside the gene matches: 6. The CDR3 has 15 residues. Here the CDR3 DNA reads TGCGCCAGCAGATTGGGACTAGCGGGGCCCGATACGCAGTATTTT. Encoded protein: CASRLGLAGPDTQYF.

The table lists this clone with a few counts. V and J are TRBV10-1 and TRBJ1-5; no clear D. V lost 6 bases, J lost 0 bases, and 18 bases lay in between. CDR3 length: 17 residues. CDR1 is WNHNN, CDR2 SYGVQD, per germline (reference sequence). The CDR3 region has the DNA TGCGCCAGCAGGGCCCATCCCCCCCCCTTTAGCAATCAGCCCCAGCATTTT. The encoded protein is CASRAHPPPFSNQPQHF.

This clone was seen a few times. This rearrangement joins TRBV18 to TRBJ1-1; D is unresolved. V was pared by 3 bases and J by 7 bases, with 12 bases between. CDR3 length equals 13 residues. CDR1 and CDR2 (germline): KGHSH, LQKENI. CDR3 loop: CASSPSGGSEAFF. The CDR3 DNA follows: TGTGCCAGCTCACCTTCGGGCGGAAGTGAAGCTTTCTTT.

This clone appeared a few times. V usage is TRBV28 and J usage is TRBJ1-2, with D uncertain. This CDR3 spans 14 amino acids. Trimming removed 3 bases at V and 5 bases at J, with 13 bases between. Per the germline V gene, CDR1 is MDHEN and CDR2 is SYDVKM. The CDR3 DNA reads as TGTGCCAGCAGTTTGGAGGCTTCCGGATATGGCTACACCTTC. This translates into CASSLEASGYGYTF.